These 5 T cell receptor beta chains share one sample of origin, sequenced in a study of cytomegalovirus exposure and HLA in healthy donors. Primers for the PCR totalled 60 Vbeta and 13 Jbeta. Sequencing was performed with immunoSEQ multiplex PCR; in TCRdb, only in-frame clones are kept and a portion is missing. The table includes approximately 210,000 clones, around 86% detected once. Sequenced material: PBMCs. Receptor source: a woman between 45 and 60 years old in good health and CMV-seropositive.

The chain is built from TRBV5-4 and TRBJ2-1; 8 bases line up with TRBD1. The J segment lost 5 bases and the V segment lost 0 bases, leaving 7 bases of the junction unmatched. Germline CDR1 SGHNT, CDR2 YYREEE (reference sequence). The CDR3 totals 16 residues. The CDR3 DNA reads as TGTGCCAGCAGCTTGGGGGCCCAGGGGGCTAACAATGAGCAGTTCTTC. Residues: CASSLGAQGANNEQFF.

The chain uses TRBV7-3 and TRBJ1-2; tentatively, D is TRBD1 (5 bases). Germline loops: CDR1 SGHTA, CDR2 FQGTGA. Trimming removed 1 base at V and 8 bases at J, with 8 bases between. There are 12 residues in the CDR3. CDR3 in amino acids: CASSLNGGGYTF. The CDR3 DNA follows: TGTGCCAGCAGCTTAAACGGGGGAGGCTACACCTTC.

The V and J genes are TRBV15 and TRBJ2-2; tentatively, D is TRBD2 (5 bases). The CDR3 is 15 residues long. The germline V and J ends were trimmed by 6 bases and 6 bases, with 17 bases remaining between them. Germline loops: CDR1 LNHNV, CDR2 YYDKDF (reference sequence). CDR3 in DNA: TGTGCCACCAGGACGATCGGGGATTCTTCCGGGGAGCTGTTTTTT. Amino acid sequence: CATRTIGDSSGELFF. Full variable domain (missing parts from reference TRBV15 and TRBJ2-2): DAMVIQNPRYQVTQFGKPVTLSCSQTLNHNVMYWYQQKSSQAPKLLFHYYDKDFNNEADTPDNFQSRRPNTSFCFLDIRSPGLGDTAMYLCATRTIGDSSGELFFGEGSRLTVL.

The gene calls are TRBV7-2 and TRBJ2-5, with a weak D call TRBD2 (5 bases). The CDR3 contains 15 residues. Germline V gene data show CDR1 as SGHTA and CDR2 as FQGNSA. Trimming cost V 5 bases and J 2 bases, with 15 bases left between them. CDR3 nucleotides: TGTGCCAGCAGCATGCAACGGACTCCGCAAGAGACCCAGTACTTC. This gives the protein CASSMQRTPQETQYF.

This clone was counted once. The V call is TRBV15, the J call TRBJ1-2; TRBD1 is a possible D gene (5 bases). The germline gives CDR1 LNHNV, CDR2 YYDKDF (reference sequence). This CDR3 contains 13 residues. The V gene lost 5 bases and the J gene lost 8 bases, with 15 bases spanning the gap. The CDR3 protein is CATSPTPRVGYTF. The CDR3 coding sequence is TGTGCCACCAGCCCGACGCCCAGGGTCGGCTACACCTTC.